This TCR beta chain was recorded in a study of identical twins (dated by TCRdb to 2016 to 2017). Regarding the research as a whole: To test whether fetal clonotypes persist, this study deep-sequenced TCR alpha and beta repertoires from monozygotic twins, from unrelated adults of various ages, and from cord blood. To rule out contamination, replicate twin experiments were performed at different times with different library preparation protocols. The paper's findings and limits, for the study overall: Out-of-frame TCR alpha sharing in monozygotic twins was systematically underestimated by recombination models, whereas sharing between unrelated individuals was in agreement with the recombination models. Zero-insertion analyses could be partly confounded by invariant T cells such as MAIT and iNKT, although diverse VJ usage argued against such confounding for most clonotypes. Because the same donors could not be followed over many years, the conclusions relied on cross-sectional statistical analysis. Compared with coincidental sharing between unrelated individuals, out-of-frame TCR alpha sequences shared between twins had an excess of sequences with low generation probability. Abundant cord blood beta clonotypes carried fewer insertions; young adult naive repertoires showed a weaker similar trend, while memory repertoires showed none. In beta out-of-frame sequences, excess twin sharing was weaker, because having fewer shared sequences lowered the signal-to-noise ratio.

Regarding this clonotype: What this receptor recognizes is not known. A junction boundary mismatches the germline segment, possibly from a read error.

Library preparation employed 5' RACE. The reads were generated on an Illumina HiSeq 2000. Template switching introduced a universal primer binding site; the final cDNA contained a unique molecular identifier, enabling accurate counting of TCR cDNA molecules. First-strand cDNA for TCR alpha and beta chains was synthesized from specific primers in the conserved constant-segment region. Each cDNA library was double barcoded, with a SMART-Mk sample barcode plus Illumina barcodes, to control for contamination. TruSeq adapter sequences along with Illumina sample barcodes were introduced in two successive PCR steps. TCR alpha and beta cDNA libraries were sequenced on the Illumina HiSeq platform with custom primers. Per the authors' processing: MiGEC was used to process raw reads and extract unique molecular identifiers, and MiXCR was used to find CDR3 positions. Recombination models were inferred per individual with the repgenHMM and IGoR tools using an EM algorithm. Shared clonotypes were analyzed with the tcR package in R, and sharing was normalized by the product of cloneset sizes. To study raw recombination without the effects of thymic and clonal selection, out-of-frame nonproductive sequences were analyzed. TCRdb reprocessed the public reads (quality trimming at Q25 with fastp, clone calling with MiXCR) and kept in-frame beta chains. CDR3 protein sequences are deduplicated, and each keeps its most common genes and DNA. The V and J calls reflect TCRdb's pipeline rather than the authors' work. Here the sample has some 1,600,000 distinct CDR3 sequences; around a third occur a single time. Of the sample, around 0.3% is held by the ten largest clones.

All donors were healthy Caucasians. The receptor was derived from a newborn girl in good health. The source material was cord blood.

The sequenced DNA: TGCGCCAGCAGCTATCCGGAACTAGCGGGGGGGAGCTCCTACAATGAGCAGGTCTTC. Its translation reads: CASSYPELAGGSSYNEQVF. Recombination connected TRBV5-1 to TRBJ2-1, and TRBD2 matches 13 of the central bases. From a lookup of the germline V gene, CDR1 and CDR2 are SGHRS and YFSETQ. The CDR3 has 19 amino acids, counting the end cysteine and phenylalanine. Only CDR3 DNA remains: 57 bases, in frame from the first base.